The 3 T cell receptor beta chains given below trace back to one sample, sequenced in a study of beta chain features in type 1 diabetes. Their recognized antigens are unknown. Every bit of the isolated RNA underwent reverse transcription, so sequencing read expressed TCRB transcripts. Libraries were prepared by immunoSEQ multiplex PCR; TCRdb keeps only in-frame clonotypes and omits some of them. The sample has 53,000 or so clones, about 60% seen once. General study findings and limits: Among patients with Type 1 diabetes, TCRB CDR3s were moderately but significantly shorter in every one of the four CD4+ subsets.

The sequencing sample was made of stem cell memory CD4+ T cells from blood. The receptors were sampled from a woman between 25 and 40 years old with type 1 diabetes.

The CDR3: CASNLGLAASTDTQYF. The CDR3 coding sequence is TGCGCCAGCAACCTGGGACTAGCCGCCAGCACAGATACGCAGTATTTT. V usage is TRBV5-1 and J usage is TRBJ2-3; 9 bases are shared with TRBD2. The germline gives CDR1 SGHRS, CDR2 YFSETQ. The CDR3 runs 16 residues. V lost 6 bases, J lost 0 bases, and 8 bases stayed unmatched. Complete variable domain (other parts from reference TRBV5-1 and TRBJ2-3): KAGVTQTPRYLIKTRGQQVTLSCSPISGHRSVSWYQQTPGQGLQFLFEYFSETQRNKGNFPGRFSGRQFSNSRSEMNVSTLELGDSALYLCASNLGLAASTDTQYFGPGTRLTVL.

The J gene is TRBJ1-3, the V gene TRBV29-1; weak D call: TRBD1 (5 bases). There are 13 residues in the CDR3. Germline V gene sequence: CDR1 SQVTM, CDR2 ANQGSEA. The V end was cut by 2 bases, the J end by 2 bases, with 7 bases between. CDR3 loop: CSVETGPGNTIYF. The CDR3 DNA reads as TGCAGCGTTGAAACAGGTCCTGGAAACACCATATATTTT.

The V call is TRBV11-3, the J call TRBJ2-1; 10 bases map to TRBD2. The germline gives CDR1 SGHNT, CDR2 YENEEA. The trim removed 2 bases at V and 4 bases at J, leaving 2 bases unmatched. The CDR3 totals 15 residues. The CDR3 DNA follows: TGTGCCAGCAGCTTACTAGCGGGAGCGTACAATGAGCAGTTCTTC. It specifies CASSLLAGAYNEQFF.